The clone carrying this TCR beta chain was counted a few times. Per the original methods: Reference gene primers were amplified, and this amplification served to estimate nucleated cell counts. Sequencing was performed with immunoSEQ multiplex PCR; in TCRdb, only in-frame clones are kept and a portion is missing. For V, J and clone size, that table is used; D and trimming come from the DNA. Seen here are about 71,000 clones, approximately 90% observed once, and the top ten hold 2%. The sample is drawn from a study of blood T cell repertoires in COVID-19. Study context: Acute and convalescent COVID-19 samples came from the United States, Italy and Spain. Nucleic acid was either cDNA or gDNA, and it came from T cells, B-cell-depleted T cells, or PBMCs.

CDR3 length equals 14 residues. The germline V gene has CDR1 SGHTA and CDR2 FQGNSA. V was clipped by 7 bases and J by 7 bases, with 16 bases between them. The source of this sequence is a man aged 25 to 45 with acute or convalescent COVID-19. This rearrangement joins TRBV7-2 to TRBJ2-2, with D possibly matching TRBD1 (5 bases). Sequencing used peripheral blood. CDR3 loop: CASTRQTSNGELFF. The DNA for the CDR3 is TGTGCCAGCACCCGACAGACCTCTAACGGGGAGCTGTTTTTT.